This TCR beta chain is drawn from a study of T-cell memory formation after mild COVID-19. In the study overall: TCR clusters largely stayed donor specific.

TCRdb ran MiXCR on the 5' RACE reads and lists one entry per CDR3 protein. The sample holds roughly 400,000 distinct CDR3 sequences, about a sixth seen once. The CDR3 runs to 15 residues. CDR1 and CDR2 from the germline V gene are LGHDT and YNNKEL (reference sequence). The V end was cut by 0 bases, the J end by 3 bases, with 11 bases between. Points on this clonotype: Its matching antigen is unknown.

Whole-study findings and limits: Mostly located in CM and EM were contracting CD4+ clones, with contracting CD8+ clones located in EMRA. Day 15 to 85 contractors were CD4/CD8 balanced; later expanders leaned CD4+.

Sequencing was performed on PBMCs or a T cell subset sorted from them (not recorded which). The chain uses TRBV3-1 and TRBJ1-1; tentatively, D is TRBD1 (6 bases). The TCR sequence derives from a man younger than 35 who had mild COVID-19 (a few samples of this study predate the infection). Cell type and time point are not known. The CDR3 DNA reads as TGTGCCAGCAGCCAAGATGCAGGGGTTTACACTGAAGCTTTCTTT. Translated, it gives CASSQDAGVYTEAFF.